These T cell receptor beta chains were read from a single sample in a study of identical twins. TCRdb reprocessed the 5' RACE reads with MiXCR, giving one entry per CDR3 protein. This sample has around 220,000 distinct CDR3 sequences, with around an eighth found just once. Input material: memory (CD45RO+) T cells sorted from blood. These receptors all come from a woman in her late teens or twenties in good health. Both conserved end residues are part of each CDR3. A D gene is named only where the DNA matches it firmly. Size values are once, few and many counts, or a class for expanded clones, and some rows have none.

d_gene	v_gene	abundance	j_gene	CDR3aa	CDR3nt
TRBD1	TRBV2	-	TRBJ1-1	CASRDRSNTEAFF	TGTGCCAGCCGGGACAGGTCGAACACTGAAGCTTTCTTT
-	TRBV5-1	few	TRBJ2-7	CASSWATASSYEQYF	TGCGCCAGCAGCTGGGCGACAGCAAGCTCCTACGAGCAGTACTTC
TRBD1	TRBV4-2	many	TRBJ2-6	CASSSRGPSSGANVLTF	TGTGCCAGCAGTTCAAGGGGGCCAAGCTCTGGGGCCAACGTCCTGACTTTC
-	TRBV6-1	-	TRBJ1-4	CASSDQFGEKLFF	TGTGCCAGCAGTGATCAGTTCGGGGAAAAACTGTTTTTT
-	TRBV29-1	-	TRBJ2-5	CSATGAFYGTQYF	TGCAGCGCGACCGGGGCCTTCTACGGGACCCAGTACTTC
TRBD1	TRBV10-3	few	TRBJ2-3	CAIMTGVGDTQYF	TGTGCCATCATGACAGGGGTAGGGGATACGCAGTATTTT
-	TRBV20-1	few	TRBJ2-7	CSAPTAPSLGHEQYF	TGCAGTGCCCCTACCGCCCCGTCCCTGGGCCACGAGCAGTACTTC
TRBD1	TRBV29-1	-	TRBJ1-2	CSARGPRGDRDYGYTF	TGCAGCGCGAGGGGGCCGAGGGGGGACAGGGACTATGGCTACACCTTC
-	TRBV2	-	TRBJ2-3	CASSAGAGTDTQYF	TGTGCCAGCAGTGCTGGAGCGGGCACAGATACGCAGTATTTT
-	TRBV7-2	-	TRBJ2-3	CASSGGYTQYF	TGTGCCAGCAGCGGAGGGTATACGCAGTATTTT
TRBD2	TRBV20-1	-	TRBJ2-5	CSATGLEQTQYF	TGCAGTGCTACCGGACTAGAACAGACCCAGTACTTC
TRBD1	TRBV5-5	many	TRBJ2-7	CASSPGTVLYEQYF	TGTGCCAGCAGCCCTGGGACAGTCCTCTACGAGCAGTACTTC
TRBD2	TRBV29-1	-	TRBJ2-2	CSVEARGTSFGGELFF	TGCAGCGTTGAAGCCCGCGGGACTAGTTTTGGCGGGGAGCTGTTTTTT
TRBD1	TRBV12-3/TRBV12-4	-	TRBJ2-7	CASRKHGTGVYEQYF	TGTGCCAGCAGGAAGCACGGGACAGGGGTGTACGAGCAGTACTTC
-	TRBV2	many	TRBJ1-4	CASCVGTENEKLFF	TGTGCCAGCTGCGTCGGGACGGAGAATGAAAAACTGTTTTTT
-	TRBV29-1	-	TRBJ1-3	CSVSNSGNTIYF	TGCAGCGTCAGTAATTCTGGAAACACCATATATTTT
TRBD2	TRBV5-1	few	TRBJ2-1	CASSMTSGGNNEQFF	TGCGCCAGCAGCATGACTAGCGGGGGCAACAATGAGCAGTTCTTC
-	TRBV6-1	few	TRBJ2-1	CASSEASVIYNEQFF	TGTGCCAGCAGTGAAGCCAGCGTGATCTACAATGAGCAGTTCTTC
-	TRBV20-1	-	TRBJ2-3	CSASSYEKDTQYF	TGCAGTGCTAGCTCCTATGAGAAAGATACGCAGTATTTT
-	TRBV20-1	-	TRBJ2-1	CSARGGEAGMVDEQFF	TGCAGTGCTAGAGGGGGGGAGGCAGGGATGGTAGATGAGCAGTTCTTC
TRBD2	TRBV7-3	few	TRBJ2-3	CASSSGGPGDTQYF	TGTGCCAGCAGCTCGGGGGGGCCGGGTGATACGCAGTATTTT
-	TRBV7-3	few	TRBJ1-1	CASSLTGGVDTEAFF	TGTGCCAGCAGCTTAACAGGAGGGGTCGATACTGAAGCTTTCTTT
-	TRBV21-1	many	TRBJ2-3	CASKRLAGTDTQYF	TGTGCCAGCAAAAGACTAGCGGGCACAGATACGCAGTATTTT
TRBD1	TRBV24-1	-	TRBJ2-1	CATSEPTGQGKFF	TGTGCCACCAGTGAACCGACCGGACAGGGGAAGTTCTTC
-	TRBV3-1	-	TRBJ1-3	CASSQAGHGNTIYF	TGTGCCAGCAGCCAAGCGGGACACGGAAACACCATATATTTT
TRBD1	TRBV10-3	-	TRBJ2-4	CAISDHRDSKNIQYF	TGTGCCATCAGTGATCACCGGGACAGCAAAAACATTCAGTACTTC
-	TRBV20-1	-	TRBJ1-2	CSARDPGIYGYTF	TGCAGTGCTAGAGATCCCGGCATCTATGGCTACACCTTC
-	TRBV10-3	-	TRBJ2-2	CAISGIFSVNTGELFF	TGTGCCATCAGTGGAATTTTCTCCGTAAACACCGGGGAGCTGTTTTTT
TRBD2	TRBV4-2	-	TRBJ2-7	CASSPSGRGAYEQYF	TGTGCCAGCAGCCCGTCTGGGCGGGGGGCCTACGAGCAGTACTTC
TRBD2	TRBV4-3	-	TRBJ2-3	CASSQDAGLAGTDTQYF	TGCGCCAGCAGCCAAGATGCCGGACTAGCGGGCACAGATACGCAGTATTTT
TRBD2	TRBV11-2	-	TRBJ2-7	CASSFFLSWTSDSYEQYF	TGTGCCAGCAGTTTTTTTCTATCGTGGACTAGCGACTCCTACGAGCAGTACTTC
-	TRBV5-1	few	TRBJ1-2	CASSLVGDPTYGYTF	TGCGCCAGCAGCTTGGTCGGGGACCCCACGTATGGCTACACCTTC
TRBD2	TRBV5-1	-	TRBJ2-4	CASSLGLAGGSGKNIQYF	TGCGCCAGCAGCTTGGGACTAGCGGGGGGAAGTGGCAAAAACATTCAGTACTTC
-	TRBV7-2	-	TRBJ2-3	CASSGEGGGLDTQYF	TGTGCCAGCAGCGGGGAAGGGGGGGGGCTAGATACGCAGTATTTT
-	TRBV11-2	-	TRBJ2-2	CASTLGTVNTGELFF	TGTGCCAGCACCCTCGGGACGGTGAACACCGGGGAGCTGTTTTTT
-	TRBV5-1	-	TRBJ1-1	CASSLAIHTGGDTEAFF	TGCGCCAGCAGCTTGGCTATTCATACGGGAGGGGACACTGAAGCTTTCTTT
-	TRBV29-1	-	TRBJ1-1	CSSWDGDTEAFF	TGCAGCTCTTGGGACGGCGACACTGAAGCTTTCTTT
-	TRBV12-3/TRBV12-4	few	TRBJ2-5	CASSLLGPRGETQYF	TGTGCCAGCAGTTTGTTGGGCCCCCGGGGAGAGACCCAGTACTTC
-	TRBV7-9	-	TRBJ2-7	CASSDIRRSSYEQYF	TGTGCCAGCAGCGATATCCGACGGAGCTCCTACGAGCAGTACTTC
TRBD1	TRBV29-1	-	TRBJ1-2	CSVADRGGYTF	TGCAGCGTAGCAGACAGGGGAGGCTACACCTTC
-	TRBV15	many	TRBJ2-5	CATSKGLTETQYF	TGTGCCACCAGCAAGGGGTTAACAGAGACCCAGTACTTC
-	TRBV3-1	few	TRBJ2-1	CASSFRGGRNEQFF	TGTGCCAGCAGCTTTAGGGGGGGCCGAAATGAGCAGTTCTTC
-	TRBV29-1	many	TRBJ1-3	CSVVRLPSGSGNTIYF	TGCAGCGTTGTACGACTCCCCTCAGGGTCTGGAAACACCATATATTTT
-	TRBV7-3	few	TRBJ2-1	CASSLLEGNNEQFF	TGTGCCAGCAGCTTGCTAGAAGGAAACAATGAGCAGTTCTTC